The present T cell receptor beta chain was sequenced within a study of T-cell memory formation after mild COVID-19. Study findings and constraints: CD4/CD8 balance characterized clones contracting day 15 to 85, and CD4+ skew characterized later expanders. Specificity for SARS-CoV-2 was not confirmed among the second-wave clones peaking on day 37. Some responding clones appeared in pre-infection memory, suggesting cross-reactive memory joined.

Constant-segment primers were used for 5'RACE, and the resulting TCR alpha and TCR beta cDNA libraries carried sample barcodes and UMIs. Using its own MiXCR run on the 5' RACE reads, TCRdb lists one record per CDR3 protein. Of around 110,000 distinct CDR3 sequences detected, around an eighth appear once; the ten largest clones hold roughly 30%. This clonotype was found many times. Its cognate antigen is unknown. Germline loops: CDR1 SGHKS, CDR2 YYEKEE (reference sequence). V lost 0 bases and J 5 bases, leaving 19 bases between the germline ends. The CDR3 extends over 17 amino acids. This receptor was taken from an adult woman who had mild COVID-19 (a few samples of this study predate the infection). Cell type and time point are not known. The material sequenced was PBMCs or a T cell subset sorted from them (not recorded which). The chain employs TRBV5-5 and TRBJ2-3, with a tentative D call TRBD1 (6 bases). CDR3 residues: CASSLALIRTDQDTQYF. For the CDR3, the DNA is TGTGCCAGCAGCTTGGCGTTAATCAGGACAGATCAAGATACGCAGTATTTT.